The next 12 T cell receptor beta chains were all read from a single sample in a study of blood T cells in healthy people across ages. For the second PCR, which ran for about 6 to 11 cycles, a sample-barcoded 5' primer and a J-beta primer mix were used. TCRdb used MiXCR to reprocess the 5' RACE reads, holding one entry per CDR3 protein. The data show fewer than 800,000 distinct CDR3 sequences, about 52% seen once. Sequenced sample: blood. The receptor source for this set is an older woman in good health.

V is TRBV2 and J is TRBJ1-5; D remains ambiguous. Germline V CDR1 and CDR2: SNHLY, FYNNEI. CDR3 size: 13 residues. The V end was cut by 7 bases, the J end by 5 bases, with 12 bases between. CDR3 sequence: CASNRLAYQPQHF. The CDR3 DNA sequence: TGTGCCAGCAATCGACTGGCGTATCAGCCCCAGCATTTT.

Notes on this clonotype: A junction end diverges from the germline sequence, so it may reflect a read error. J is TRBJ2-1 and V is TRBV29-1; unclear D gene. CDR1 SQVTM and CDR2 ANQGSEA come from the germline V gene. The CDR3 spans 14 residues. DNA for the CDR3: TGCTGCGTTGAGCTCTCCCACTCCTACAATGAGCAGTTCTTC. The encoded protein is CCVELSHSYNEQFF.

This clonotype occurred a few times. The rearrangement uses TRBV7-3 and TRBJ2-7, with 15 bases matching TRBD2. CDR3 length: 18 residues. V lost 5 bases, J lost 0 bases, and 8 bases stayed unmatched. Germline CDR1 and CDR2: SGHTA and FQGTGA. The CDR3 sequence is CASSLQGLAGGSSYEQYF. Written as DNA, the CDR3 is TGTGCCAGCAGCCTCCAGGGACTAGCGGGAGGTAGCTCCTACGAGCAGTACTTC.

V and J are TRBV6-6 and TRBJ1-4; possibly TRBD1 for D (6 bases). From germline, CDR1 is MNHNY and CDR2 SVGAGI (reference sequence). Trimming removed 7 bases at V and 7 bases at J, with 19 bases between. This CDR3 is 15 amino acids long. CDR3 region: CASKSTGQFFEKLFF. As DNA, the CDR3 is TGTGCCAGCAAGAGTACTGGACAGTTTTTTGAAAAACTGTTTTTT.

This clonotype was detected a few times. One junction end disagrees with the germline gene, perhaps due to a read error. V and J are TRBV4-1 and TRBJ2-3, with TRBD1 as a possible D gene (5 bases). CDR3 length equals 16 residues. Looked up from germline, CDR1 is MGHRA and CDR2 is YSYEKL. The CDR3 sequence: CASSQDGATGTDTQYF. The CDR3 bases are TGCGCCAGCAGCCAAGATGGGGCCACAGGCACCGATACGCAGTATTTT.

V usage is TRBV3-1 and J usage is TRBJ2-1; TRBD1 aligns across 7 bases. CDR3 length: 14 residues. Unmatched junction bases numbered 8, after V lost 3 bases and J lost 9 bases. CDR1 is LGHDT, CDR2 YNNKEL, per germline (reference sequence). CDR3 coding DNA: TGTGCCAGCAGCCAGCAACCAGGGGGTGGTGAGCAGTTCTTC. Translating gives CASSQQPGGGEQFF.

The chain employs TRBV4-3 and TRBJ1-6, with 8 bases fitting TRBD1. In germline, CDR1 is LGHNA, CDR2 YSLEER. With V trimmed by 3 bases and J by 7 bases, 14 bases remained unmatched. This CDR3 is built from 18 residues. CDR3 in DNA: TGCGCCAGCAGCCAGAGTCCCCGGGACAGGAGACTGAATTCACCCCTCCACTTT. Residues: CASSQSPRDRRLNSPLHF.

The DNA for the CDR3 is TGTGCCAGCAGCCACGGCAGCGGGTTGGGGGACTACGAGCAGTACTTC. Its protein is CASSHGSGLGDYEQYF. The chain carries TRBV12-3 or TRBV12-4 and TRBJ2-7; D possibly corresponds to TRBD2 (6 bases). The length of the CDR3 is 16 residues. V lost 6 bases and J 3 bases, leaving 21 bases between the germline ends.

This clonotype was seen once. The chain has TRBV24-1 and TRBJ2-3; possibly TRBD1 for D (6 bases). The V and J ends lost 4 bases and 1 base respectively, with 14 bases between them. CDR1 is KGHDR, CDR2 SFDVKD, per germline. CDR3 length equals 16 residues. The CDR3 nucleotides are TGTGCCACCAGTGACAGGGGACGGACAGGCACAGATACGCAGTATTTT. It codes for CATSDRGRTGTDTQYF.

This clonotype was found a few times. The chain couples TRBV20-1 to TRBJ2-7; 8 bases are a match to TRBD2. The V gene end was trimmed by 0 bases and the J gene end by 5 bases; junction bases not matched to a gene: 12. The CDR3 spans 16 residues. The germline V gene has CDR1 DFQATT and CDR2 SNEGSKA (reference sequence). CDR3 DNA sequence: TGCAGTGCTAGAGATTGGGTCACGGGACTAGTCGACGAGCAGTACTTC. This gives the protein CSARDWVTGLVDEQYF.

The V and J genes are TRBV29-1 and TRBJ2-3; 7 nucleotides agree with TRBD1. Germline V gives CDR1 SQVTM, CDR2 ANQGSEA. Trimming removed 7 bases from V and 4 bases from J; junction bases left unmatched: 8. This CDR3 comprises 13 residues. This CDR3 is CSARDSPPDTQYF. The CDR3 bases are TGCAGCGCCCGGGACAGCCCACCAGATACGCAGTATTTT.

The chain uses TRBV7-9 and TRBJ2-3; TRBD2 aligns across 8 bases. The CDR3 has 15 amino acids. Germline V gene data show CDR1 as SEHNR and CDR2 as FQNEAQ (reference sequence). The trim removed 2 bases at V and 2 bases at J, leaving 3 bases unmatched. The CDR3 DNA follows: TGTGCCAGCAGCTTAACGGGAGGGACCACAGATACGCAGTATTTT. Encoded protein: CASSLTGGTTDTQYF.